A single sample gave rise to the 2 T cell receptor beta chains below, sequenced in a study of shared clonotypes between healthy human individuals. The method was immunoSEQ multiplex PCR; TCRdb's version includes in-frame clones alone and lacks a portion of them. Found here are hundreds of thousands of clones, about 78% of them singletons; the top ten hold under 2%. Sequences were obtained from memory CD4+ T cells sorted from blood. Subset described: CD45RA-negative fraction. All receptors come from a woman aged 30 to 39 in good health.

Concerning this clone itself: The same CDR3 arises from other DNA sequences in this sample as well. V usage is TRBV5-1 and J usage is TRBJ2-7; D gene unclear. There are 14 residues in the CDR3. Germline V gene sequence: CDR1 SGHRS, CDR2 YFSETQ. The V end was cut by 0 bases, the J end by 3 bases, with 10 bases between. The CDR3 DNA is TGCGCCAGCAGCTTGGGGCAGACCAGCTACGAGCAGTACTTC. Protein: CASSLGQTSYEQYF.

J is TRBJ2-7 and V is TRBV28, with D uncertain. V was shortened by 5 bases and J by 0 bases, with 17 bases between the two germline ends. This CDR3 has 16 residues. Looked up from germline, CDR1 is MDHEN and CDR2 is SYDVKM. This CDR3 is CASSPPEQVISYEQYF. DNA of the CDR3: TGTGCCAGCAGTCCCCCTGAGCAGGTTATCTCCTACGAGCAGTACTTC.